These T cell receptor beta chains were read from a single sample in a study of cytomegalovirus exposure and HLA in healthy donors. TCRdb keeps only in-frame clones here, not all; method: immunoSEQ multiplex PCR. The table shows about 160,000 clones, with 85% occurring only once. Sequencing was carried out using PBMCs. These receptors originate from a boy aged 2 to 9 in good health and CMV-seronegative. Each CDR3 is given without its conserved first and last residue. A D gene is named only where the DNA matches it firmly.

v_call,d_call,j_call,cdr3_aa
TRBV28,-,TRBJ1-1,ASSLLGRGPEAF
TRBV28,TRBD2,TRBJ2-3,ASSSPGGKDTDTQY
TRBV4-1,-,TRBJ1-5,ASSQETDRENQPQH
TRBV7-9,-,TRBJ1-6,ASTSGISPLH
TRBV5-1,-,TRBJ2-1,ASSLGSGSIRGSHEQF
TRBV2,-,TRBJ2-6,ASGHRSSGANVLT
TRBV19,TRBD2,TRBJ2-1,ASQSNSGTYNEQF
TRBV9,-,TRBJ1-3,ASSVDRSGNTIY
TRBV2,-,TRBJ2-3,ASSGAFRTDTQY
TRBV15,TRBD2,TRBJ2-2,ATSRDLGGVSGELF
TRBV25-1,-,TRBJ1-2,ASSETGFYGYT
TRBV7-9,TRBD1,TRBJ2-1,ASNTRGTGTHEQF
TRBV2,TRBD1,TRBJ1-1,ASSEARTGGTEAF
TRBV19,-,TRBJ1-1,ASSIGIGGTTEAF
TRBV4-1,TRBD2,TRBJ2-3,ASSQDNGAAGADTQY
TRBV14,TRBD1,TRBJ1-1,ASSRLTGGNTEAF
TRBV6-1,-,-,ASSDGQGNEQY
TRBV11-2,-,TRBJ1-6,ASSLDRRRDNSPLH
TRBV5-1,-,TRBJ2-2,ASSPSGNTGELF
TRBV7-9,TRBD1,TRBJ1-2,SSSLSSQGVSGYT
TRBV5-1,TRBD1,TRBJ2-7,ASTGTERSYEQY
TRBV2,-,TRBJ2-1,ASSIAAYNEQF
TRBV28,TRBD2,TRBJ2-1,ASSSRIRTSGGGYNEQF
TRBV6-4,-,TRBJ2-1,ASSVGGGSSNEQF
TRBV5-6,TRBD2,TRBJ2-1,ASSATSASLNEQF
TRBV5-6,-,TRBJ2-2,ASSLVVGKTGELF
TRBV5-6,TRBD1,TRBJ2-3,ASSLYTQGADTQY
TRBV5-1,TRBD2,TRBJ2-1,ASRPGSGGAGNEQF
TRBV5-1,TRBD1,TRBJ1-5,ASSWRQGDTSNQPQH
TRBV5-6,TRBD1,TRBJ1-2,ASSWDSYGYT
TRBV27,-,TRBJ1-1,ASSSVPTGNTEAF
TRBV2,-,TRBJ2-5,ASGAGNIRETQY
TRBV5-1,-,TRBJ1-4,ASSLSNSNEKLF
TRBV7-9,-,TRBJ2-1,SSSRFVGAGEQF
TRBV28,-,TRBJ1-1,ASYPQGFISEAF
TRBV11-2,TRBD2,TRBJ2-5,ASSWGTSGGAQETQY
TRBV6-5,-,TRBJ1-1,ASSPTLYTEAF
TRBV6-1,TRBD1,TRBJ1-2,ASSPSDRDYGYT
TRBV28,TRBD2,TRBJ2-3,ASSLGLTSGRSTDTQY
TRBV28,-,TRBJ2-2,ASSLYSTGELF
TRBV28,-,TRBJ1-1,ASSFKPGFMNTEAF
TRBV6-4,-,TRBJ2-3,ASRPSESTDTQY
TRBV5-6,-,TRBJ1-4,ASSSPHRDDEKLF
TRBV18,-,TRBJ2-7,ASSNGQGYEQY
TRBV9,TRBD2,TRBJ2-1,ASSRTSGRPQANEQF
TRBV11-3,TRBD1,TRBJ2-3,ASSPNRGLTLTDTQY
TRBV28,-,TRBJ1-5,ASGYPQGYQPQH
TRBV28,TRBD1,TRBJ1-2,ASSFSGTGAGYT
TRBV2,-,TRBJ2-5,ASRKTWVETQY
TRBV5-1,-,TRBJ1-2,ASSTGYGYT
TRBV30,TRBD2,TRBJ2-2,AWRRMGLAGAGELF
TRBV6-5,-,TRBJ2-7,ASSTNDNYEQY
TRBV2,-,TRBJ1-1,ASSQDSLNTEAF